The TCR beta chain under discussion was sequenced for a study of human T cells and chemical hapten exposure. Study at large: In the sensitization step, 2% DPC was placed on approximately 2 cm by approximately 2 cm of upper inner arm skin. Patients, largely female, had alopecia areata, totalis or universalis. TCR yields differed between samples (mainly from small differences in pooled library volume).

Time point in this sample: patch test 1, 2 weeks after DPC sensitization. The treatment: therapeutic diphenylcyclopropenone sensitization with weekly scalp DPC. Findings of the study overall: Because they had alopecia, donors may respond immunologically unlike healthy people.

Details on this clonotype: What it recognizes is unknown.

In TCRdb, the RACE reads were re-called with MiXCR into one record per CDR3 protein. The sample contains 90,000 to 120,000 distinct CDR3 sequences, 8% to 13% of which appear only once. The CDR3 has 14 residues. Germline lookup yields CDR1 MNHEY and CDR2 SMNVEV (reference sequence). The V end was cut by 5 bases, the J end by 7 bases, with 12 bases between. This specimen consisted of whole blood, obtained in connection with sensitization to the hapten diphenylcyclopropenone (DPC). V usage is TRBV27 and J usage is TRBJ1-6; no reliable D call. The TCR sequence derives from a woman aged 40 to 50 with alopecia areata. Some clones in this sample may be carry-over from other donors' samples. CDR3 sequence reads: CASSPATKNSPLHF. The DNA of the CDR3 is TGTGCCAGCAGTCCGGCTACGAAAAATTCACCCCTCCACTTT.